These 13 T cell receptor beta chains share one sample of origin, sequenced in a study of shared clonotypes between healthy human individuals. Method: immunoSEQ multiplex PCR; TCRdb's copy keeps in-frame clones and lacks some. The sample holds approximately 100,000 clones, just over 65% seen once. Sequenced input: memory CD8+ T cells sorted from blood. Subset described: CD45RO+ cells pooled with CCR7-negative TemRA cells. The receptors originated from a woman aged 25 to 39 in good health.

The rearrangement links TRBV5-1 to TRBJ1-1; 7 nucleotides agree with TRBD1. Germline V gene sequence: CDR1 SGHRS, CDR2 YFSETQ. This CDR3 comprises 18 residues. Losses at the gene ends were 4 bases for V and 1 base for J; bases not matched to a gene: 16. CDR3 in DNA: TGCGCCAGCAGCACGCTCCCGACAGGGCAGGTACGGAACACTGAAGCTTTCTTT. Its protein product is CASSTLPTGQVRNTEAFF.

The chain joins TRBV5-1 to TRBJ2-7, with D possibly being TRBD1 (6 bases). The V gene lost 3 bases and the J gene lost 3 bases, with 10 bases spanning the gap. The CDR3 is made up of 13 amino acids. Germline loops: CDR1 SGHRS, CDR2 YFSETQ. The DNA of the CDR3 is TGCGCCAGCAGCTGGTACAGGGACTACGAGCAGTACTTC. Encoded protein: CASSWYRDYEQYF.

This clone was observed a handful of times. Distinct nucleotide sequences in the sample also encode this CDR3. The rearrangement joins TRBV6-1 to TRBJ2-7; 13 bases are shared with TRBD2. The CDR3 loop spans 15 amino acids. V was pared by 1 base and J by 4 bases, with 1 base of the junction left unmatched. The germline V gene has CDR1 MNHNS and CDR2 SASEGT. The CDR3 DNA is TGTGCCAGCAGTGAAGGGACTAGCGGGAGTTACGAGCAGTACTTC. Protein product: CASSEGTSGSYEQYF.

V is TRBV4-2 and J is TRBJ2-2; 7 bases fit TRBD2. Germline lookup yields CDR1 LGHNA and CDR2 YNFKEQ. CDR3 size: 16 residues. With 0 bases clipped from V and 6 bases from J, the junction kept 7 bases outside the gene matches. The CDR3 is CASSQDPAGSPGELFF. DNA of the CDR3: TGTGCCAGCAGCCAAGATCCAGCGGGGAGCCCCGGGGAGCTGTTTTTT.

The chain joins TRBV19 to TRBJ1-4, with D possibly matching TRBD1 (5 bases). V dropped 5 bases and J dropped 1 base, with 14 bases sitting between them. Germline V lookup: CDR1 LNHDA, CDR2 SQIVND (reference sequence). This CDR3 is built from 16 residues. DNA of the CDR3: TGTGCCAGTAGTGACGGGCAGGGAGTAACTAATGAAAAACTGTTTTTT. This codes for CASSDGQGVTNEKLFF. Combining the CDR3 with reference TRBV19 and TRBJ1-4 gives the whole variable domain DGGITQSPKYLFRKEGQNVTLSCEQNLNHDAMYWYRQDPGQGLRLIYYSQIVNDFQKGDIAEGYSVSREKKESFPLTVTSAQKNPTAFYLCASSDGQGVTNEKLFFGSGTQLSVL.

In this sample, this clone turned up once. The chain joins TRBV28 to TRBJ2-6; D is perhaps TRBD1 or TRBD2 (5 bases each). V lost 2 bases and J lost 1, with 9 bases in between. The CDR3 consists of 16 residues. Germline V gene lookup returns CDR1 MDHEN and CDR2 SYDVKM. This CDR3 is CASSLGGLSGANVLTF. Written as DNA, the CDR3 is TGTGCCAGCAGTTTAGGGGGATTGTCTGGGGCCAACGTCCTGACTTTC.

The chain uses TRBV15 and TRBJ1-4; 12 nucleotides agree with TRBD1. Germline CDR1 reads LNHNV; CDR2 reads YYDKDF (reference sequence). CDR3 length equals 21 residues. V trimming: 1 base; J trimming: 0 bases; junction bases outside the gene matches: 12. This CDR3 reads CATSRATPGQGAFTTNEKLFF. The CDR3 nucleotides are TGTGCCACCAGCAGAGCTACCCCGGGACAGGGGGCTTTTACAACTAATGAAAAACTGTTTTTT.

The CDR3 spells CASFRDRGNNEQFF. The DNA for the CDR3 is TGTGCCAGTTTCCGGGACAGGGGAAACAATGAGCAGTTCTTC. The chain couples TRBV27 to TRBJ2-1, with 10 positions matching TRBD1. This CDR3 comprises 14 residues. V gave up 9 bases and J gave up 5 bases; unmatched junction bases: 7. Per germline, CDR1 MNHEY and CDR2 SMNVEV (reference sequence).

This sequence joins TRBV7-2 and TRBJ2-5; 10 bases are shared with TRBD2. The J call is uncertain, as TRBJ2-7 better fits the DNA end. This CDR3 spans 16 amino acids. Germline V gene data show CDR1 as SGHTA and CDR2 as FQGNSA. CDR3 sequence (DNA): TGTGCCAGCAGCAGAACTAGCGGGGCAAGCTCCTACGAGCAGTACTTC. Protein sequence: CASSRTSGASSYEQYF.

This clone was detected ten times or more. The CDR3 sequence: CASSVHARDNNEQFF. The CDR3 coding sequence is TGTGCCAGCAGCGTCCACGCCCGGGACAACAATGAGCAGTTCTTC. The V and J genes are TRBV9 and TRBJ2-1; D perhaps matches TRBD1 (6 bases). V was pared by 2 bases and J by 5 bases, with 14 bases between. CDR3 length: 15 amino acids. Germline-derived CDR1 and CDR2 are SGDLS and YYNGEE. The full variable domain, in which reference TRBV9 and TRBJ2-1 provide the parts outside the CDR3, is DSGVTQTPKHLITATGQRVTLRCSPRSGDLSVYWYQQSLDQGLQFLIQYYNGEERAKGNILERFSAQQFPDLHSELNLSSLELGDSALYFCASSVHARDNNEQFFGPGTRLTVL.

V is TRBV27 and J is TRBJ1-4; D unclear. The CDR3 runs to 14 residues. V was trimmed by 5 bases and J by 6 bases, leaving 13 bases between them. CDR1 is MNHEY and CDR2 is SMNVEV in the germline V gene (reference sequence). CDR3 coding DNA: TGTGCCAGCAGTCCGAGGGTGTACGATGAAAAACTGTTTTTT. It yields the protein CASSPRVYDEKLFF.

This rearrangement joins TRBV1 to TRBJ1-2; TRBD1, as called in the table, went unchecked against the DNA. TRBV1 is shown as a pseudogene. The CDR3 covers 12 residues. This chain's CDR3 is CTSSPNRDGYTF. As DNA, the CDR3 is TGCACCAGCAGCCCAAACAGGGATGGCTACACCTTC.

Regarding this clone: The same CDR3 can be traced to other DNA sequences in this sample. The chain joins TRBV6-5 to TRBJ2-7, with 7 bases fitting TRBD1. The CDR3 extends over 14 amino acids. Per germline, CDR1 MNHEY and CDR2 SVGAGI. The J segment lost 2 bases and the V segment lost 6 bases, leaving 7 bases of the junction unmatched. The CDR3 DNA is TGTGCCAGCAGCTTCACAGGGGACCCCTACGAGCAGTACTTC. This codes for CASSFTGDPYEQYF.